This T cell receptor (beta chain) is drawn from a study of monozygotic twins with cystic fibrosis. A remark on this clone: Its antigen is as yet unknown.

Notes on the study in general: Nucleotide-identical clonotype sharing was significantly higher within monozygotic CF twin pairs than between unrelated CF individuals.

Generated by immunoSEQ multiplex PCR, the TCRdb table keeps only in-frame clones and is missing some. Of about 14,000 clones listed, roughly 81% are singletons. This CDR3 has 13 residues. CDR1 is LNHNV and CDR2 is YYDKDF in the germline V gene (reference sequence). V was trimmed by 0 bases and J by 5 bases, leaving 7 bases between them. This TCR was recovered from a boy aged 5-17 years with cystic fibrosis. The chain uses TRBV15 and TRBJ1-2; D unclear. Source material: blood. The CDR3 DNA is TGTGCCACCAGCAGAGATCCTTCATATGGCTACACCTTC. Its protein product is CATSRDPSYGYTF. The variable domain in full, with the rest retrieved from reference TRBV15 and TRBJ1-2, is DAMVIQNPRYQVTQFGKPVTLSCSQTLNHNVMYWYQQKSSQAPKLLFHYYDKDFNNEADTPDNFQSRRPNTSFCFLDIRSPGLGDTAMYLCATSRDPSYGYTFGSGTRLTVV.